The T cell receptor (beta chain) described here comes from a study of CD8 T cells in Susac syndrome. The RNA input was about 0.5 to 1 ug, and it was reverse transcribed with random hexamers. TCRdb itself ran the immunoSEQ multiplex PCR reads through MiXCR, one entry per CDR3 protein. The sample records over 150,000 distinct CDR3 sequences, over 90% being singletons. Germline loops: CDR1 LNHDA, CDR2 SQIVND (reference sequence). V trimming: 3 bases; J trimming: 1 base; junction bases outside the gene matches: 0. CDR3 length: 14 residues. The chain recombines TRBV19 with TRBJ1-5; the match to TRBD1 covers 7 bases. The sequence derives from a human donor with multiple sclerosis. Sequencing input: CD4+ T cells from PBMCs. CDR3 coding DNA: TGTGCCAGTAGTATGGGACAGAGCAATCAGCCCCAGCATTTT. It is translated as CASSMGQSNQPQHF.